This T cell receptor (beta chain) was documented in a study of blood T cell repertoires in COVID-19. Study background: The samples span acute and convalescent COVID-19 from the United States, Italy and Spain.

How the authors handled the data: The assay estimated nucleated cells by amplifying reference gene primers. Data came from immunoSEQ multiplex PCR; TCRdb stores just in-frame clones and leaves some out. Clone size and the V and J calls come from that table; the DNA yielded D and trimming. Counted here are around 170,000 clones, roughly 90% occurring once; the ten biggest clones make up roughly 7%. All enrollees were roughly 18 to 90 years old and from 20 to 25 US areas. CDR3 size: 16 residues. Trimming stripped 1 base from V and 0 bases from J, with 10 bases between. Germline V lookup: CDR1 LGHNA, CDR2 YNFKEQ.

This receptor was obtained from a woman aged 45-60 years who had recovered from COVID-19. Sample: PBMCs or T cells enriched from blood (not recorded which). The chain recombines TRBV4-2 with TRBJ2-1; D might be TRBD1 (6 bases). The CDR3 loop is CASSQVTGRSYNEQFF. The CDR3 DNA reads TGTGCCAGCAGCCAAGTTACAGGGCGCTCCTACAATGAGCAGTTCTTC.